This record looks at one T cell receptor beta chain sequence and its context. The antigen is undetermined. The CDR3 length is 14 residues. V dropped 5 bases and J dropped 2; count of bases not matched to a gene: 4. The germline V gene encodes CDR1 MRHNA and CDR2 SNTAGT. The data were produced by immunoSEQ multiplex PCR, yet TCRdb's version contains in-frame clones alone and is incomplete. The sample yields roughly 1,100,000 clones, 75% seen once. This sample was included in a study of shared clonotypes between healthy human individuals. Findings and limits, study-wide: Generally, naive subsets (rather than memory subsets) showed larger estimated richness.

The sequence came from a man aged 18 to 29 in good health. The sequenced sample was memory CD4+ T cells sorted from blood. Subset given: CD45RA-negative fraction. This chain connects TRBV6-4 to TRBJ2-3; 7 bases line up with TRBD1. The CDR3 coding sequence is TGTGCCAGCAGTCCACAGGGGTACACAGATACGCAGTATTTT. This sequence encodes CASSPQGYTDTQYF.